One sample yielded the 4 T cell receptor beta chains listed below, sequenced in a study of control samples from healthy donors and cancer patients (TCRdb year 2020). Libraries were made using the immunoSEQ multiplex PCR assay. Not all clones reach the TCRdb copy of this immuneACCESS table, which keeps in-frame sequences only. Checked studies attribute under half of the gap to unresolved V genes and leave the rest unexplained. This sample has roughly 73,000 clones in its table, and approximately 84% of those were observed once. Approximately 30% of the sample is in the top ten clones. The sample taken for sequencing was blood. The receptors originated from a man aged 50 or older in good health.

V usage is TRBV2 and J usage is TRBJ2-1; a possible D gene is TRBD2 (6 bases). Germline V gene sequence: CDR1 SNHLY, CDR2 FYNNEI. CDR3 length: 15 residues. Between the trimmed V and J ends, which lost 2 bases and 7 bases, there was a span of 15 bases. The CDR3, as DNA: TGTGCCAGCAGTGAACGGACTATGTCGGGTAATGAGCAGTTCTTC. Residues: CASSERTMSGNEQFF. The full variable domain, rest sourced from reference TRBV2 and TRBJ2-1, is EPEVTQTPSHQVTQMGQEVILRCVPISNHLYFYWYRQILGQKVEFLVSFYNNEISEKSEIFDDQFSVERPDGSNFTLKIRSTKLEDSAMYFCASSERTMSGNEQFFGPGTRLTVL.

The chain employs TRBV7-3 and TRBJ2-3; weak D call: TRBD2 (5 bases). V dropped 2 bases and J dropped 5 bases, with 14 bases sitting between them. Germline assignment: CDR1 SGHTA and CDR2 FQGTGA. The CDR3 is 15 amino acids. The CDR3, as DNA: TGTGCCAGCAGCTTAGAGGGAAGGCAATTAGATACGCAGTATTTT. This encodes CASSLEGRQLDTQYF.

This chain uses TRBV7-2 with TRBJ2-3; D gene unclear. Germline V CDR1 and CDR2: SGHTA, FQGNSA. The CDR3 spans 13 residues. With 7 bases removed from V and 6 bases from J, the gap between germline ends came to 14 bases. The CDR3 DNA reads as TGTGCCAGCATCCCAGCCCCCGGGGATACGCAGTATTTT. Its protein is CASIPAPGDTQYF. Together with reference TRBV7-2 and TRBJ2-3, the CDR3 gives the full variable domain: GAGVSQSPSNKVTEKGKDVELRCDPISGHTALYWYRQSLGQGLEFLIYFQGNSAPDKSGLPSDRFSAERTGGSVSTLTIQRTQQEDSAVYLCASIPAPGDTQYFGPGTRLTVL.

The V and J genes are TRBV19 and TRBJ2-3; D is unresolved. There are 14 residues in the CDR3. Trimming shortened V by 3 bases and J by 0 bases, and 7 bases separated the two germline ends. CDR1 is LNHDA and CDR2 is SQIVND in the germline V gene (reference sequence). The CDR3 coding sequence is TGTGCCAGTAGTATTGAGGACAGCACAGATACGCAGTATTTT. This encodes CASSIEDSTDTQYF.